This T cell receptor (beta chain) came from a study of post-analysis software for immune sequencing data. Study in general: Relapsing-remitting, secondary progressive and progressive-relapsing forms made up the multiple sclerosis disease courses. General observations from the study: For normalized Chao1 diversity, multiple sclerosis patients scored significantly lower than controls did. Included in a set of about 5 TRBV segments more frequent in patients than controls were TRBV5-6, TRBV5-1 and TRBV20-1. When the samples were clustered directly with F measure, those that had been prepared in the same batch showed strong co-clustering.

Included in the TCR beta cDNA libraries were unique molecular identifiers. T cells, roughly 0.85 to 10 million of them, yielded approximately 530,000 cDNA molecules. One entry per CDR3 protein, called by TCRdb with MiXCR from the PCR reads. Of roughly 800,000 distinct CDR3 sequences listed, more than 45% are singletons. The germline CDR1 and CDR2 sequences are SQVTM and ANQGSEA. The CDR3 contains 14 residues. The sample holds one count of this clonotype. Antigen specificity is unknown. This chain links TRBV29-1 with TRBJ2-7, with a weak D call TRBD2 (5 bases). The end of the DNA fits TRBJ2-5 better, so the J call may be wrong. The clonotype originates from a girl between 5 and 17 years old with multiple sclerosis. Sequenced input: blood. The CDR3 DNA reads as TGCAGCGTCTCGCGGGTAGGCGCGACAGAGACCCAGTACTTC. Its translation: CSVSRVGATETQYF.